Shown below are 27 T cell receptor beta chains from a single sample sequenced in a study of T cells expressing NK-cell markers (dated by TCRdb to 2018 to 2021). Libraries were made using 5' RACE. Sequencing instrument: Illumina HiSeq 2000. After the reads were reprocessed by TCRdb, one entry was made per CDR3 protein sequence, with no DNA. This sample's records show 4,500 to 7,000 distinct CDR3 sequences. Together, the top ten hold roughly three fifths of the sample. Sample: blood T cells: a sorted CD56 or NKG2C T cell subset, CD4+ or CD8+ T cells, or bulk PBMC T cells (not recorded which). The receptors here all came from a man younger than 30 in good health. Donor details come from another sample of the same person, matched by shared clones.

CDR3 loop: CASSQEGGRGFDGYTF. The gene calls are TRBV4-2 and TRBJ1-2; the TRBD1 assignment by TCRdb is unverifiable without DNA. The CDR3 sequence is 16 residues long. CDR1 and CDR2 from the germline V gene are LGHNA and YNFKEQ.

The rearrangement links TRBV12-3 or TRBV12-4 to TRBJ1-2; absent DNA, TCRdb's TRBD1 call cannot be checked. This CDR3 has 14 amino acids. The chain's CDR3 is CASSKGAGVGGYTF.

By frequency, this clonotype is medium-sized. The gene calls are TRBV3-1 and TRBJ1-2; TCRdb returns TRBD1, unconfirmable since there is no DNA. Per germline, CDR1 LGHDT and CDR2 YNNKEL (reference sequence). This CDR3 is 14 amino acids long. This CDR3 reads CASSRQDRGYGYTF. Full variable domain (outside the CDR3, taken from reference TRBV3-1 and TRBJ1-2): DTAVSQTPKYLVTQMGNDKSIKCEQNLGHDTMYWYKQDSKKFLKIMFSYNNKELIINETVPNRFSPKSPDKAHLNLHINSLELGDSAVYFCASSRQDRGYGYTFGSGTRLTVV.

V usage is TRBV24-1 and J usage is TRBJ2-1; the D call from TCRdb, TRBD2, cannot be confirmed without DNA. This CDR3 has 19 amino acids. CDR1 and CDR2 from the germline V gene are KGHDR and SFDVKD. CDR3: CATSVHGLAISGGHNEQFF.

V usage is TRBV5-4 and J usage is TRBJ2-2; there is no DNA to check the TCRdb D call of TRBD2. Germline CDR1 and CDR2: SGHNT and YYREEE (reference sequence). The CDR3 covers 17 residues. The CDR3 loop is CASSLNLAGMNTGELFF.

The chain employs TRBV7-2 and TRBJ2-5; TCRdb gives TRBD2 as the D gene, but with no DNA this cannot be confirmed. The CDR3 consists of 15 residues. CDR1 and CDR2 from the germline V gene are SGHTA and FQGNSA. CDR3 sequence: CASSAGTSSKETQYF.

This sequence joins TRBV5-1 and TRBJ1-2. The CDR3 loop spans 16 amino acids. Germline V gene lookup returns CDR1 SGHRS and CDR2 YFSETQ. The CDR3 sequence: CASSQGKRTGDYGYTF.

The chain has TRBV20-1 and TRBJ1-1. This CDR3 is 13 amino acids long. Germline V gives CDR1 DFQATT, CDR2 SNEGSKA (reference sequence). The chain's CDR3 is CSARGTSNTEAFF.

This chain uses TRBV5-1 with TRBJ1-1; lacking DNA, the TRBD1 call made by TCRdb goes unchecked. CDR1 and CDR2 from the germline V gene are SGHRS and YFSETQ. This CDR3 spans 15 amino acids. CDR3 region: CASSPSGQQNTEAFF. The full variable domain, with the rest looked up from reference TRBV5-1 and TRBJ1-1, is KAGVTQTPRYLIKTRGQQVTLSCSPISGHRSVSWYQQTPGQGLQFLFEYFSETQRNKGNFPGRFSGRQFSNSRSEMNVSTLELGDSALYLCASSPSGQQNTEAFFGQGTRLTVV.

V gene TRBV19 combines with J gene TRBJ1-1. There are 13 residues in the CDR3. Germline values: CDR1 LNHDA, CDR2 SQIVND (reference sequence). CDR3 sequence reads: CASTPEMNTEAFF.

Its frequency marks this clonotype as medium-sized (0.01 to 0.1%). This chain joins TRBV20-1 and TRBJ2-3. Germline values: CDR1 DFQATT, CDR2 SNEGSKA (reference sequence). The CDR3 extends over 13 amino acids. CDR3 loop: CSARVLGLDTQYF.

The chain carries TRBV27 and TRBJ2-7; TCRdb reports TRBD1, a call that lacks DNA to check it against. The CDR3 has 14 residues. In germline, CDR1 is MNHEY, CDR2 SMNVEV (reference sequence). The CDR3 loop is CASSSTVIPYEQYF.

By frequency, this clonotype is medium-sized (0.01 to 0.1%). This chain joins TRBV27 and TRBJ2-1; TCRdb reports TRBD1, a call that lacks DNA to check it against. This CDR3 is 13 amino acids long. The germline gives CDR1 MNHEY, CDR2 SMNVEV (reference sequence). CDR3 loop: CATSPSSYNEQFF.

This chain joins TRBV6-1 and TRBJ2-2; with no DNA, the TCRdb D assignment of TRBD2 cannot be verified. CDR3 size: 13 residues. The germline gives CDR1 MNHNS, CDR2 SASEGT. CDR3 amino acids: CASQTGEAGELFF.

The rearrangement uses TRBV6-5 and TRBJ1-6; no DNA is available, so the TRBD1 call from TCRdb remains unchecked. CDR1 and CDR2 (germline): MNHEY, SVGAGI. This CDR3 has 14 amino acids. CDR3 protein: CASILTGYGSPLHF.

The chain employs TRBV7-2 and TRBJ1-5; TCRdb proposes TRBD1, but this gene call is untestable without DNA. Germline V CDR1 and CDR2: SGHTA, FQGNSA. The CDR3 covers 15 residues. The CDR3 loop is CASSAERQGEQPQHF.

This clonotype is deemed medium-sized by its frequency. The gene calls are TRBV29-1 and TRBJ2-2. CDR1 is SQVTM and CDR2 is ANQGSEA in the germline V gene. The CDR3 loop spans 18 amino acids. CDR3 amino acids: CSVGISLAGIANTGELFF.

The chain links TRBV27 to TRBJ2-5; the D gene TCRdb calls, TRBD2, cannot be checked with no DNA. Per the germline V gene, CDR1 is MNHEY and CDR2 is SMNVEV (reference sequence). This CDR3 comprises 14 residues. CDR3 sequence: CASSLYGGGETQYF.

The rearrangement uses TRBV6-4 and TRBJ2-4; the TCRdb call, TRBD1, lacks DNA for checking. Germline CDR1 reads MRHNA; CDR2 reads SNTAGT. This CDR3 is built from 14 residues. This CDR3 reads CASSDSRGGDIQYF.

The chain joins TRBV10-1 to TRBJ2-3. The CDR3 totals 14 residues. Germline assignment: CDR1 WNHNN and CDR2 SYGVQD (reference sequence). CDR3 loop: CASSLTRFTDTQYF.

The CDR3 protein is CSARDGSEEETQYF. The chain recombines TRBV20-1 with TRBJ2-5. This CDR3 spans 14 amino acids. Germline-derived CDR1 and CDR2 are DFQATT and SNEGSKA (reference sequence).

This clonotype registers medium-sized (0.01 to 0.1%) by frequency. The J gene is TRBJ2-7, the V gene TRBV5-1; checking the TCRdb D call of TRBD2 is not possible without DNA. Germline V gene sequence: CDR1 SGHRS, CDR2 YFSETQ. The CDR3 sequence is 13 residues long. The CDR3 protein is CASRPSGSYEQYF.

The chain is built from TRBV9 and TRBJ1-5; without DNA, the TCRdb call of TRBD1 cannot be checked. The CDR3 sequence is 15 residues long. From germline, CDR1 is SGDLS and CDR2 YYNGEE. This chain's CDR3 is CASSVSGGKNQPQHF.

The J gene is TRBJ2-2, the V gene TRBV2; TCRdb's D call of TRBD2 is untestable without DNA. CDR1 is SNHLY, CDR2 FYNNEI, per germline. This CDR3 spans 18 amino acids. The CDR3 spells CASSPRTSGSLAPGSCFF.

This clonotype is labeled medium-sized based on frequency. The chain is built from TRBV11-2 and TRBJ2-7; TCRdb lists TRBD2, though no DNA is available to test this call. The CDR3 is 14 amino acids. Germline CDR1 and CDR2: SGHAT and FQNNGV. The CDR3 region is CASSLAGGQYEQYF.

This chain connects TRBV27 to TRBJ2-4; the TCRdb D gene call, TRBD2, has no DNA to confirm it. This CDR3 is 17 amino acids long. Looked up from germline, CDR1 is MNHEY and CDR2 is SMNVEV (reference sequence). CDR3 in amino acids: CASSLSSSGIAKNIQYF.

V gene TRBV4-3 combines with J gene TRBJ1-4; there is no DNA to check the TCRdb D call of TRBD1. CDR3 length: 13 amino acids. The germline V gene has CDR1 LGHNA and CDR2 YSLEER. The chain's CDR3 is CASSPDRDRGMFF.